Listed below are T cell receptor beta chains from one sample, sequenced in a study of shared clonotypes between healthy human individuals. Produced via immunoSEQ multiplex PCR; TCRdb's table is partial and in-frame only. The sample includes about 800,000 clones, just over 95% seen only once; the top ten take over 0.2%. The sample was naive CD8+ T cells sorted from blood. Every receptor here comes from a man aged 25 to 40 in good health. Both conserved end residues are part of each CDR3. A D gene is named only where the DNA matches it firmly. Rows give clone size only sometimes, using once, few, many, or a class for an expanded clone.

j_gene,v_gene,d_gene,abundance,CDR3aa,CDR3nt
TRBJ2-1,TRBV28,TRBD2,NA,CASSLGLGTSGRESSYNEQFF,TGTGCCAGCAGTTTAGGTCTGGGGACTAGCGGGAGGGAGAGCTCCTACAATGAGCAGTTCTTC
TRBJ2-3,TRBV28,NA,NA,CASSLSMGPDTQYF,TGTGCCAGCAGTTTATCCATGGGCCCAGATACGCAGTATTTT
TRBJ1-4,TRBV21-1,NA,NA,CASSKWDRLTTNEKLFF,TGTGCCAGCAGCAAATGGGACAGGCTTACAACTAATGAAAAACTGTTTTTT
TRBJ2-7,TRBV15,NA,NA,CATSRSGRSYEQYF,TGTGCCACCAGCAGATCCGGCAGGTCCTACGAGCAGTACTTC
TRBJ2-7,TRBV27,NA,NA,CASSLLGIYEQYF,TGTGCCAGCAGTTTACTAGGGATCTACGAGCAGTACTTC
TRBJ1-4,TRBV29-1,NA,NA,CSASDQGGKLFF,TGCAGCGCTTCGGACCAGGGAGGGAAACTGTTTTTT
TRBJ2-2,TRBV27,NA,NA,CASSSVPGELFF,TGTGCCAGCAGTTCCGTTCCCGGGGAGCTGTTTTTT
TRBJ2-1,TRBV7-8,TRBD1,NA,CASSTQSGQFNEQFF,TGTGCCAGCAGCACCCAGTCGGGACAGTTCAATGAGCAGTTCTTC
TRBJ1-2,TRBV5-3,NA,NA,CARSLVYVGPNYGYTF,TGTGCCAGAAGCTTGGTCTATGTGGGCCCTAACTATGGCTACACCTTC
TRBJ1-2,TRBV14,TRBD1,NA,CASSPIRGGWDGYTF,TGTGCCAGCAGCCCTATCAGGGGGGGCTGGGATGGCTACACCTTC
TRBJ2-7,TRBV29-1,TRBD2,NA,CSVEVAGAYEQYF,TGCAGCGTTGAGGTAGCGGGGGCCTACGAGCAGTACTTC
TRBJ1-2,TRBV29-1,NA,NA,CSVGRMGVNYGYTF,TGCAGCGTTGGCCGGATGGGCGTTAACTATGGCTACACCTTC
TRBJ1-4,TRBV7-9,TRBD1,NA,CASSLEGQAHNEKLFF,TGTGCCAGCAGCTTAGAGGGACAGGCCCATAATGAAAAACTGTTTTTT
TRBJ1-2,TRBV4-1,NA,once,CASSQVTSTGGYTF,TGCGCCAGCAGCCAGGTCACATCGACGGGGGGCTACACCTTC
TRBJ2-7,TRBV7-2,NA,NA,CASSFSPGTYGQYF,TGTGCCAGCAGCTTTAGCCCGGGGACCTACGGGCAGTACTTC
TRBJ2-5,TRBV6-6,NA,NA,CASSLGGDETQYF,TGTGCCAGCAGTTTGGGGGGCGACGAGACCCAGTACTTC